The sample holds many counts of the clone carrying this T cell receptor (beta chain). As yet, its antigen is unknown. A volume of over 9 ml of fresh peripheral blood supplied the PBMCs. This sample was taken from a study of Graves' ophthalmopathy and Graves' hyperthyroidism. Overall study: Specimen type is peripheral blood, obtained at initial diagnosis before any treatment.

TCR beta CDR3 regions were amplified from RNA transcripts. Second-round multiplex PCR followed a first-round RT-PCR using HTBI primers. TCRdb analysed the multiplex PCR reads with MiXCR anew, one entry per CDR3 protein. The sample includes roughly 230,000 distinct CDR3 sequences, 20% to 25% of them seen just once. Study outcomes and limitations: Clonotypes were expanded in thyroid at above 0.001 frequency, and most also appeared in blood.

The source material was peripheral blood. This sequence was found in a woman aged 50 to 60 with Graves' ophthalmopathy.

The CDR3 reads CATSRVVGDSPLHF. The CDR3 DNA reads TGTGCCACCAGCAGAGTTGTCGGCGATTCACCCCTCCACTTT. This sequence joins TRBV15 and TRBJ1-6; D call uncertain. V was pared by 1 base and J by 8 bases, with 9 bases between. Germline V gives CDR1 LNHNV, CDR2 YYDKDF (reference sequence). This CDR3 has 14 amino acids.